Listed below are T cell receptor beta chains from one sample, sequenced in a study of siplizumab effects on memory and regulatory T cells. Method: immunoSEQ multiplex PCR; TCRdb's copy keeps in-frame clones and lacks some. The table has some 100,000 clones, 80% to 95% seen once; the top ten hold 5% to 7%. Specimen: CD8+ T cells sorted from blood. These receptors all stem from a human donor in good health. The CDR3 runs from the conserved cysteine through the conserved F or W. The order of the fields is J gene, V gene, D gene, CDR3 length, CDR3 DNA, CDR3 protein. A D gene is named only where the DNA matches it firmly.

>TRBJ2-7|TRBV7-9|TRBD2|14
TGTGCCAGCAGCTGGGGAAGCGGGAGCGGCGAGCAGTACTTC
CASSWGSGSGEQYF
>TRBJ1-2|TRBV19|.|15
TGTGCCAGTAGTATGGGGGCCGGAGGGTTCTATGGCTACACCTTC
CASSMGAGGFYGYTF
>TRBJ1-1|TRBV7-9|TRBD1|14
TGTGCCAGCAGCTCCCTGGACAGGGGCACTGAAGCTTTCTTT
CASSSLDRGTEAFF
>TRBJ2-5|TRBV9|.|16
TGTGCCAGCAGCGCCACACCACAGGGAGCGGAAGAGACCCAGTACTTC
CASSATPQGAEETQYF
>TRBJ2-7|TRBV4-2|TRBD2|15
TGTGCCAGCAGCCAACTCGCGGGGGATTCCTACGAGCAGTACTTC
CASSQLAGDSYEQYF
>TRBJ2-1|TRBV4-3|TRBD2|15
TGCGCCAGCAGCCAAGGTGTTAGCGGGAGGAATGAGCAGTTCTTC
CASSQGVSGRNEQFF
>TRBJ1-2|TRBV27|.|15
TGTGCCAGCAGTTTTACGGGGGGCCCCAACTATGGCTACACCTTC
CASSFTGGPNYGYTF
>TRBJ2-7|TRBV13|.|16
TGTGCCAGCAGCTTATATTTAGGGACTGGCGCCTACGAGCAGTACTTC
CASSLYLGTGAYEQYF
>TRBJ2-7|TRBV30|TRBD1|12
TGTGCCTGGGGACAGGGGAACTACGAGCAGTACTTC
CAWGQGNYEQYF
>TRBJ1-4|TRBV6-5|.|15
TGTGCCAGCAGTGCCCAACAAGGCGTTAAAGAAAAACTGTTTTTT
CASSAQQGVKEKLFF
>TRBJ1-5|TRBV7-8|TRBD1|16
TGTGCCAGCAGCTTAGGGACAGGGAATAGCAATCAGCCCCAGCATTTT
CASSLGTGNSNQPQHF
>TRBJ2-7|TRBV13|TRBD1|13
TGTGCCAGCAGCCAGGGACAGGACAGGGAGCAGTACTTC
CASSQGQDREQYF
>TRBJ2-4|TRBV7-3|TRBD1|15
TGTGCCAGCAGTTTCCGGGACAGGGGGCCGGACATTCAGTACTTC
CASSFRDRGPDIQYF
>TRBJ2-3|TRBV14|TRBD1|15
TGTGCCAGCAGCCAATGGGACAGGGGTGCAGATACGCAGTATTTT
CASSQWDRGADTQYF
>TRBJ1-2|TRBV5-5|.|16
TGTGCCAGCAGCACCGGGGACGGGGGGTCGGTGTCTGGCTACACCTTC
CASSTGDGGSVSGYTF
>TRBJ1-5|TRBV7-8|.|21
TGTGCCAGCACCCTGGGCCGTTTCTTCGGCAGCGACAGTCATAGCAATCAGCCCCAGCATTTT
CASTLGRFFGSDSHSNQPQHF